One sample yielded the 13 T cell receptor beta chains listed below, sequenced in a study of blood T cell repertoires in COVID-19. Sequenced by immunoSEQ multiplex PCR; TCRdb stores in-frame clones only, minus some. The repertoire has 400,000 to 450,000 clones, 85% to 90% of them found once; the top ten carry about 0.91%. The sample comprised peripheral blood. Receptors originate from a man younger than 35 with COVID-19, enrolled during active disease.

J is TRBJ1-1 and V is TRBV7-8, with a tentative D call TRBD1 (5 bases). Germline V gene lookup returns CDR1 SGHVS and CDR2 FQNEAQ. V was cut by 1 base and J by 1 base, with 10 bases left in between. The CDR3 runs 15 residues. DNA of the CDR3: TGTGCCAGCAGCTTAGGAACAGGAACGAACACTGAAGCTTTCTTT. Translating it yields CASSLGTGTNTEAFF.

The DNA of the CDR3 is TGCAGCGGTGGGGCCGCTAGCACAGATACGCAGTATTTT. Translated, it gives CSGGAASTDTQYF. The chain combines TRBV29-1 with TRBJ2-3; D might be TRBD1 (5 bases). Trimming left V 7 bases short and J 0 bases short, with 11 bases between. From germline, CDR1 is SQVTM and CDR2 ANQGSEA. The CDR3 extends over 13 amino acids.

The table lists this clone with a count of one. The chain employs TRBV5-1 and TRBJ2-5; 7 nucleotides line up with TRBD1. In germline, CDR1 is SGHRS, CDR2 YFSETQ. With 4 bases clipped from V and 1 base from J, the junction kept 7 bases outside the gene matches. The CDR3 extends over 15 amino acids. CDR3 protein: CASSRGQGVQETQYF. CDR3 DNA sequence: TGCGCCAGCAGCCGGGGCCAGGGGGTCCAAGAGACCCAGTACTTC.

The J gene is TRBJ1-6, the V gene TRBV12-3 or TRBV12-4, with D possibly TRBD1 on 6 matching bases. Trimming took off 6 bases at V and 7 bases at J, with 10 bases between the two ends. CDR3 size: 13 residues. The CDR3 here is CASSRTGNSPLHF. The CDR3 coding sequence is TGTGCCAGCAGCCGCACAGGGAATTCACCCCTCCACTTT.

The chain uses TRBV30 and TRBJ1-5; D is unclear. Germline V lookup: CDR1 GTSNPN, CDR2 SVGIG (reference sequence). V was trimmed by 2 bases and J by 0 bases, leaving 5 bases between them. The CDR3 loop spans 13 amino acids. The CDR3 DNA follows: TGTGCCTGGAGTACAAATAGCAATCAGCCCCAGCATTTT. This codes for CAWSTNSNQPQHF.

The gene calls are TRBV6-5 and TRBJ2-2; D possibly corresponds to TRBD1 (6 bases). This CDR3 has 16 amino acids. Germline V gives CDR1 MNHEY, CDR2 SVGAGI. V lost 0 bases and J lost 6, with 14 bases in between. DNA of the CDR3: TGTGCCAGCAGTTACTCACCGGCAGCAGGGGCCGGGGAGCTGTTTTTT. Protein sequence: CASSYSPAAGAGELFF.

The genes are TRBV2 and TRBJ1-1; TRBD1 is a possible D gene (6 bases). Germline V gene sequence: CDR1 SNHLY, CDR2 FYNNEI. Trimming cost V 5 bases and J 5 bases, with 15 bases left between them. The CDR3 runs to 14 residues. CDR3 residues: CASSIQGPKTEAFF. As DNA, the CDR3 is TGTGCCAGCAGTATCCAGGGGCCTAAGACTGAAGCTTTCTTT.

This chain joins TRBV3-1 (or the pseudogene TRBV3-2) and TRBJ2-7, with a tentative D call TRBD1 (6 bases). The CDR3 loop spans 15 amino acids. V lost 4 bases and J lost 3, with 16 bases in between. CDR1 and CDR2 from the germline V gene are LGHDT and YNNKEL (reference sequence). CDR3 protein: CASSPPRDTNYEQYF. Here the CDR3 DNA reads TGTGCCAGCAGCCCACCTCGGGACACTAACTACGAGCAGTACTTC.

This sequence joins TRBV29-1 and TRBJ2-7, with D maybe TRBD2 (5 bases). Germline V CDR1 and CDR2: SQVTM, ANQGSEA. Trimming removed 3 bases at V and 7 bases at J, with 13 bases between. The CDR3 is 12 amino acids. The CDR3 sequence is CSVDPGVGEQYF. The CDR3, as DNA: TGCAGCGTTGACCCCGGGGTAGGGGAGCAGTACTTC.

V is TRBV18 and J is TRBJ1-1, with D maybe TRBD1 (6 bases). Trimming removed 8 bases from V and 5 bases from J, with 15 bases in between. This CDR3 spans 13 amino acids. Germline CDR1 KGHSH, CDR2 LQKENI. CDR3 DNA: TGTGCCAGCACCCCAGGGGTGAGAACTGAAGCTTTCTTT. Protein sequence: CASTPGVRTEAFF.

The J gene is TRBJ1-6, the V gene TRBV27; 7 bases align to TRBD1. The CDR3 contains 15 residues. The V gene end was trimmed by 2 bases and the J gene end by 10 bases; junction bases not matched to a gene: 8. The germline V gene encodes CDR1 MNHEY and CDR2 SMNVEV (reference sequence). The CDR3 spells CASSLGSGGNSPLHF. CDR3 nucleotide sequence: TGTGCCAGCAGTTTAGGTTCAGGGGGGAACTCACCCCTCCACTTT.

In DNA, the CDR3 is TGTGCCAGCAGCCTCTCGGACAGGGTTAATGGCTACACCTTC. This sequence encodes CASSLSDRVNGYTF. The chain joins TRBV4-2 to TRBJ1-2; 8 positions agree with TRBD1. The CDR3 spans 14 residues. Per the germline V gene, CDR1 is LGHNA and CDR2 is YNFKEQ. V gave up 4 bases and J gave up 6 bases; unmatched junction bases: 7.

The gene calls are TRBV5-6 and TRBJ1-2; D remains ambiguous. This CDR3 comprises 14 residues. Germline-derived CDR1 and CDR2 are SGHDT and YYEEEE. Trimming left V 1 base short and J 2 bases short, with 9 bases between. The CDR3 nucleotides are TGTGCCAGCAGCTTGCCACAGACAAACTATGGCTACACCTTC. It encodes CASSLPQTNYGYTF. Full variable domain (missing parts from reference TRBV5-6 and TRBJ1-2): DAGVTQSPTHLIKTRGQQVTLRCSPKSGHDTVSWYQQALGQGPQFIFQYYEEEERQRGNFPDRFSGHQFPNYSSELNVNALLLGDSALYLCASSLPQTNYGYTFGSGTRLTVV.